This passage covers 7 T cell receptor beta chains from one sample sequenced in a study of T cell responses to AZD1222 COVID-19 vaccine. Clones were read by immunoSEQ multiplex PCR, and TCRdb kept only the in-frame ones, dropping some. The repertoire holds 95,000 to 150,000 clones, with approximately 90% as singletons. Sample: peripheral blood, taken on day 0 of AZD1222 vaccination. All receptors derive from an adult in good health.

The chain couples TRBV9 to TRBJ2-2; D is undetermined. With 0 bases removed from V and 4 bases from J, the gap between germline ends came to 4 bases. The CDR3 sequence is 13 residues long. Germline-derived CDR1 and CDR2 are SGDLS and YYNGEE. CDR3 amino acids: CASSVVPTGELFF. DNA of the CDR3: TGTGCCAGCAGCGTAGTTCCCACCGGGGAGCTGTTTTTT.

This chain connects TRBV3-1 (or the pseudogene TRBV3-2) to TRBJ1-5; D is possibly TRBD1 (6 bases). The CDR3 extends over 13 amino acids. CDR1 is LGHDT, CDR2 YNNKEL, per germline (reference sequence). The V gene lost 4 bases and the J gene lost 10 bases, with 14 bases spanning the gap. As DNA, the CDR3 is TGTGCCAGCAGCCCCACGAGGGGGACCCCCCAGCATTTT. The encoded protein is CASSPTRGTPQHF.

There are a few counts of this clone. The chain uses TRBV6-2 or TRBV6-3 and TRBJ2-2, with a possible D match to TRBD1 (5 bases). Deletions cut 2 bases from V and 5 bases from J, with 12 bases between. From germline, CDR1 is MNHEY and CDR2 SVGEGT. The CDR3 is 15 amino acids. The CDR3 DNA reads as TGTGCCAGCAGTTACCATACGACAGCGACCGGGGAGCTGTTTTTT. It is translated as CASSYHTTATGELFF.

The chain is built from TRBV6-5 and TRBJ2-2; D call uncertain. The CDR3 contains 14 residues. The germline V gene has CDR1 MNHEY and CDR2 SVGAGI. Deletions cut 7 bases from V and 3 bases from J, with 12 bases between. CDR3 DNA: TGTGCCAGCACCTCCCGGCCCGACACCGGGGAGCTGTTTTTT. It encodes CASTSRPDTGELFF.

J is TRBJ1-2 and V is TRBV6-5; D may be TRBD1 (5 bases). V was trimmed by 6 bases and J by 1 base, leaving 12 bases between them. Per germline, CDR1 MNHEY and CDR2 SVGAGI. The CDR3 extends over 14 amino acids. The CDR3 region has the DNA TGTGCCAGCAGACCCCGGGGGGGTAACTATGGCTACACCTTC. It yields the protein CASRPRGGNYGYTF.

This clone was recorded only once. The chain joins TRBV7-9 to TRBJ1-6, with 9 positions matching TRBD1. The CDR3 contains 15 residues. Germline-derived CDR1 and CDR2 are SEHNR and FQNEAQ (reference sequence). The V and J ends lost 4 bases and 10 bases, in that order; junction bases with no gene match: 8. The CDR3 nucleotides read TGTGCCAGCAGCTCGGGACAGGGAGGAGTATCACCCCTCCACTTT. It codes for CASSSGQGGVSPLHF.

The chain is built from TRBV5-8 and TRBJ2-7; D ambiguous. The CDR3 contains 11 residues. The germline V gene encodes CDR1 SGHTS and CDR2 YDEGEE. Trimming took 3 bases from V and 3 from J, leaving 4 bases between them. The DNA for the CDR3 is TGTGCCAGCAGCTCTCGCTACGAGCAGTACTTC. Amino acid sequence: CASSSRYEQYF.